The 5 T cell receptor beta chains reported below all come from one sample, sequenced in a study of cytomegalovirus exposure and HLA in healthy donors. The PCR ran on 60 Vbeta and 13 Jbeta primers. This table comes from immunoSEQ multiplex PCR, and its TCRdb copy is limited to in-frame clones, with some not included. In all, the sample yields tens of thousands of clones. Sequencing was carried out using PBMCs. The origin of the receptors is a man aged 18 to 30 in good health and CMV-seropositive.

The chain uses TRBV27 and TRBJ1-1; the match to TRBD1 covers 7 bases. This CDR3 is 13 amino acids long. Germline values: CDR1 MNHEY, CDR2 SMNVEV (reference sequence). V lost 9 bases to trimming and J lost 1 base; unmatched junction nucleotides: 5. The CDR3 loop reads CASQRQGNTEAFF. CDR3 DNA: TGTGCCAGTCAACGACAGGGGAACACTGAAGCTTTCTTT.

V gene TRBV5-1 combines with J gene TRBJ1-4, with 11 nucleotides matching TRBD1. The CDR3 sequence is 14 residues long. V trimming: 4 bases; J trimming: 8 bases; junction bases outside the gene matches: 4. Germline CDR1 reads SGHRS; CDR2 reads YFSETQ. The CDR3 loop reads CASSPGQGAEKLFF. For the CDR3, the DNA is TGCGCCAGCAGCCCAGGACAGGGGGCGGAAAAACTGTTTTTT.

The chain links TRBV7-9 to TRBJ2-5, with TRBD1 matching over 7 bases. V dropped 11 bases and J dropped 3; count of bases not matched to a gene: 6. In germline, CDR1 is SEHNR, CDR2 FQNEAQ (reference sequence). This CDR3 contains 12 residues. The CDR3 here is CAFQGTEETQYF. For the CDR3, the DNA is TGTGCCTTTCAAGGGACAGAAGAGACCCAGTACTTC.

The chain links TRBV7-9 to TRBJ2-3, with 7 bases fitting TRBD2. This CDR3 is built from 14 residues. From germline, CDR1 is SEHNR and CDR2 FQNEAQ (reference sequence). V was clipped by 4 bases and J by 0 bases; unmatched bases: 1. The CDR3 protein is CASSYSGSTDTQYF. CDR3 sequence (DNA): TGTGCCAGCAGCTATAGCGGGAGCACAGATACGCAGTATTTT.

The gene calls are TRBV2 and TRBJ1-1, with 7 positions matching TRBD1. The germline V gene encodes CDR1 SNHLY and CDR2 FYNNEI. With 8 bases clipped from V and 3 bases from J, the junction kept 6 bases outside the gene matches. The length of the CDR3 is 13 residues. DNA for the CDR3: TGTGCCAGCGACAGGGACGGTGACACTGAAGCTTTCTTT. Translation gives CASDRDGDTEAFF.